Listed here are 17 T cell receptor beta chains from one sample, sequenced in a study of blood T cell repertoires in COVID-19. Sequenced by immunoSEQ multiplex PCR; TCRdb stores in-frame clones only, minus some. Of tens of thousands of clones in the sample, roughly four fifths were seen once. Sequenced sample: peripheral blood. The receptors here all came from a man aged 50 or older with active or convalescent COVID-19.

CDR3 loop: CASSYQGPGANVLTF. The CDR3 nucleotides are TGTGCCAGCAGCTATCAGGGGCCTGGGGCCAACGTCCTGACTTTC. V usage is TRBV13 and J usage is TRBJ2-6, with D possibly matching TRBD1 (6 bases). V lost 4 bases and J lost 2, with 9 bases in between. The CDR3 totals 15 residues. From germline, CDR1 is PRHDT and CDR2 FYEKMQ (reference sequence).

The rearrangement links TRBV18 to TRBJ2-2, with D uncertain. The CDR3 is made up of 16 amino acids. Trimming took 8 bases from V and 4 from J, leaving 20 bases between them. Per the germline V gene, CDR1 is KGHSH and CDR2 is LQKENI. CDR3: CASPWSESRSTGELFF. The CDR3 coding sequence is TGTGCCAGCCCCTGGAGTGAAAGTAGAAGCACCGGGGAGCTGTTTTTT.

DNA of the CDR3: TGTGCCAGCAGTCCCCGACAGGGGGTGTACGAGCAGTACGTC. Residues: CASSPRQGVYEQYV. The V call is TRBV28, the J call TRBJ2-7; 9 nucleotides line up with TRBD1. The CDR3 runs 14 residues. Germline values: CDR1 MDHEN, CDR2 SYDVKM. With 5 bases clipped from V and 4 bases from J, the junction kept 6 bases outside the gene matches.

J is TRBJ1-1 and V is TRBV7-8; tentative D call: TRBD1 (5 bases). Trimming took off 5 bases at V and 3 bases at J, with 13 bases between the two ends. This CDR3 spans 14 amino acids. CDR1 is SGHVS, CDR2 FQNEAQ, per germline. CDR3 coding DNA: TGTGCCAGCAGCCCCGAGACAGCTTACACTGAAGCTTTCTTT. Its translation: CASSPETAYTEAFF.

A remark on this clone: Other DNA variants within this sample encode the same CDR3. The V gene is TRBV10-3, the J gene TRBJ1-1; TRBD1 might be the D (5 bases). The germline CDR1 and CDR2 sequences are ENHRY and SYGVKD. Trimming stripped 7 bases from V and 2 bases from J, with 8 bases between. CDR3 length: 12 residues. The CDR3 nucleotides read TGTGCCATCACGGGGGGAAACACTGAAGCTTTCTTT. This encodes CAITGGNTEAFF.

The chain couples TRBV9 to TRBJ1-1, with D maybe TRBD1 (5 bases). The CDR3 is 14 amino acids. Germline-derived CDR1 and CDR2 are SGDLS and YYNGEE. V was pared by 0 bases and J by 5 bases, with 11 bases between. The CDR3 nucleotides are TGTGCCAGCAGCGTAGTAGGAGGGGAGACTGAAGCTTTCTTT. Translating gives CASSVVGGETEAFF.

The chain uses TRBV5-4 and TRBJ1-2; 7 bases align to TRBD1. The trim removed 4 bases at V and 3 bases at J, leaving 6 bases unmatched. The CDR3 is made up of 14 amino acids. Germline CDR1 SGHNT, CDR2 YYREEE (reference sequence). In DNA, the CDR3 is TGTGCCAGCAGCGGGGGGACAGAGTACTATGGCTACACCTTC. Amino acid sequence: CASSGGTEYYGYTF. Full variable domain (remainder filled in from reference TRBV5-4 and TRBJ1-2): ETGVTQSPTHLIKTRGQQVTLRCSSQSGHNTVSWYQQALGQGPQFIFQYYREEENGRGNFPPRFSGLQFPNYSSELNVNALELDDSALYLCASSGGTEYYGYTFGSGTRLTVV.

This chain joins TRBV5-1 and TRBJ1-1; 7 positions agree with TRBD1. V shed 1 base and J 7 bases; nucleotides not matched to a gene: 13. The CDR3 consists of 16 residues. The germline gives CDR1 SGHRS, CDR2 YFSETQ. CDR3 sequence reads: CASSLLHRGIVSEAFF. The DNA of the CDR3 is TGCGCCAGCAGCTTGTTGCACAGGGGCATCGTGAGTGAAGCTTTCTTT. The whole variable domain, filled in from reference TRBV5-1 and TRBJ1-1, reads KAGVTQTPRYLIKTRGQQVTLSCSPISGHRSVSWYQQTPGQGLQFLFEYFSETQRNKGNFPGRFSGRQFSNSRSEMNVSTLELGDSALYLCASSLLHRGIVSEAFFGQGTRLTVV.

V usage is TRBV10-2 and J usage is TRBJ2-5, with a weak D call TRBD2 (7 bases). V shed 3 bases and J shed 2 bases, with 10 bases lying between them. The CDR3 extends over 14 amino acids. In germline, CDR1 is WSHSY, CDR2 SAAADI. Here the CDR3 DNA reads TGCGCCAGCAGTGAAGGGGGGGCGCAAGAGACCCAGTACTTC. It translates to CASSEGGAQETQYF.

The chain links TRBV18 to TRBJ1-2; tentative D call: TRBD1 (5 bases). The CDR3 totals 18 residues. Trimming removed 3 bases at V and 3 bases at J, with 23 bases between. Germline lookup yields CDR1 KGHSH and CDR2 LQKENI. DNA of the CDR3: TGTGCCAGCTCACCCCGCTTCGTTCTACCAGGGAATGACTATGGCTACACCTTC. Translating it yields CASSPRFVLPGNDYGYTF.

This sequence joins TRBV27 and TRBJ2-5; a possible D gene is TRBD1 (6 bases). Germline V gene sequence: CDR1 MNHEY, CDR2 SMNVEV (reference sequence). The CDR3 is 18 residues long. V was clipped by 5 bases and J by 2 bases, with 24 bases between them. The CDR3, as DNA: TGTGCCAGCAGTATTGGGATGAATGGACAGAGCACTCAAGAGACCCAGTACTTC. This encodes CASSIGMNGQSTQETQYF.

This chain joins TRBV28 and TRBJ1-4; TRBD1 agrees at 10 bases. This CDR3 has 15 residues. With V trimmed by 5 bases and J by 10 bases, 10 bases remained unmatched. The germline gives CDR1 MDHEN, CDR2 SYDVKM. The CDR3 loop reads CASSPPGTGDGKLFF. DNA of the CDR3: TGTGCCAGCAGTCCCCCCGGGACAGGGGATGGAAAACTGTTTTTT.

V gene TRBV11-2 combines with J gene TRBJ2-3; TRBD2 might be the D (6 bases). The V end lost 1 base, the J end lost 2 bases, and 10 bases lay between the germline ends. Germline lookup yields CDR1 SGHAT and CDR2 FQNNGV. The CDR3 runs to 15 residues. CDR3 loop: CASSLGRTTTDTQYF. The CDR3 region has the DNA TGTGCCAGCAGCTTAGGTCGGACTACCACAGATACGCAGTATTTT.

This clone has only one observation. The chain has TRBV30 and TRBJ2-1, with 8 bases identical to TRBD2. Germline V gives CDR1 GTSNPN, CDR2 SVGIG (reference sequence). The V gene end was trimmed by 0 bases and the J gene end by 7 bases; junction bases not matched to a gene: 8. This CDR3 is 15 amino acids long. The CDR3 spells CAWSVRGGLGNEQFF. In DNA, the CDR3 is TGTGCCTGGAGTGTACGCGGGGGGCTCGGTAATGAGCAGTTCTTC.

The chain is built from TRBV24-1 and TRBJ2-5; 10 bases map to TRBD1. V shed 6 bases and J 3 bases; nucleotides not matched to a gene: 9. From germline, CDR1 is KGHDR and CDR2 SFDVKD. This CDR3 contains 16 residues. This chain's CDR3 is CATSPGRGTGEETQYF. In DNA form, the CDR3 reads TGTGCCACCAGTCCAGGGCGAGGGACAGGGGAAGAGACCCAGTACTTC.

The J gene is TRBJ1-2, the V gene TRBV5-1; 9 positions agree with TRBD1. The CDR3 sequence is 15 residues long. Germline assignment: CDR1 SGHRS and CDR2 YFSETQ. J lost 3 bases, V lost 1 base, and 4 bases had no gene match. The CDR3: CASSLSTGGDYGYTF. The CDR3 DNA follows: TGCGCCAGCAGCTTGTCGACAGGGGGGGACTATGGCTACACCTTC.

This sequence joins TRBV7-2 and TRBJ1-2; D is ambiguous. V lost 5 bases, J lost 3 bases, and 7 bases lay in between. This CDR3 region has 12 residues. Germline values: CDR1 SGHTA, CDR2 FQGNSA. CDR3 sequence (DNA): TGTGCCAGCAGCCCGAGGGACTATGGCTACACCTTC. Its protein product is CASSPRDYGYTF.